This T cell receptor (beta chain) is from a study of T cell clones after liver transplantation. About the study: Samples came from ITN030ST, which attempted immunosuppression withdrawal within 2 years of liver transplantation. HCV positivity affected three of eight recipients; the rest lacked autoimmune or viral indications.

Trimming removed 2 bases at V and 0 bases at J, with 12 bases between. The germline V gene encodes CDR1 SGHNT and CDR2 YYREEE (reference sequence). This CDR3 has 16 residues. Data came from immunoSEQ multiplex PCR; TCRdb stores just in-frame clones and leaves some out. The data show roughly 97,000 clones, 82% seen once. This material consisted of CD4+ T cells from blood, taken before liver transplant. The origin of this receptor is a human donor who received a liver transplant. V and J are TRBV5-4 and TRBJ2-1; D perhaps matches TRBD2 (5 bases). DNA for the CDR3: TGTGCCAGCAGCTTAGGAGGTGGGAGCTCCTACAATGAGCAGTTCTTC. Its protein product is CASSLGGGSSYNEQFF.